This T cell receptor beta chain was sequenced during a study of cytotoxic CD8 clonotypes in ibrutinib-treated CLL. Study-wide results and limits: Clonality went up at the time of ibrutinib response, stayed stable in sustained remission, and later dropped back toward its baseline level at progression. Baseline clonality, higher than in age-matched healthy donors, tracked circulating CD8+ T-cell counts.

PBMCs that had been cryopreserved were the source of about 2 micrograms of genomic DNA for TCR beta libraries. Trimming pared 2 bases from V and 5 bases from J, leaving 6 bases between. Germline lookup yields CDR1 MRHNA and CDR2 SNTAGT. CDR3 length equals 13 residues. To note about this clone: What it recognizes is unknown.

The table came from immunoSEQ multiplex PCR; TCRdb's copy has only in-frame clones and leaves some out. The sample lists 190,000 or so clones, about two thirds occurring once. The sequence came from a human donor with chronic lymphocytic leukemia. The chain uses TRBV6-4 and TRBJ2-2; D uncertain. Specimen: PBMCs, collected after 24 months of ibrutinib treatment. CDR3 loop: CASSDGRTGELFF. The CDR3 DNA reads TGTGCCAGCAGTGACGGACGGACCGGGGAGCTGTTTTTT.